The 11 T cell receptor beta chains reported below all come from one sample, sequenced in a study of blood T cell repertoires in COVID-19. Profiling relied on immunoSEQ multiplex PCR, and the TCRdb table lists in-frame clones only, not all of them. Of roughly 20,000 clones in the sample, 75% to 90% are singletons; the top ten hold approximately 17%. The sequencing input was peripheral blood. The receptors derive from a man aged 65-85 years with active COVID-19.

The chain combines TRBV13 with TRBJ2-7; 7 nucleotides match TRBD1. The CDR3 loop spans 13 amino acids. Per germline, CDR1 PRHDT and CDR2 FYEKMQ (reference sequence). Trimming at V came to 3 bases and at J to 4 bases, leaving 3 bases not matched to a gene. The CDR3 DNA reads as TGTGCCAGCAGCTTTGGGACAGCTTACGAGCAGTACTTC. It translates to CASSFGTAYEQYF.

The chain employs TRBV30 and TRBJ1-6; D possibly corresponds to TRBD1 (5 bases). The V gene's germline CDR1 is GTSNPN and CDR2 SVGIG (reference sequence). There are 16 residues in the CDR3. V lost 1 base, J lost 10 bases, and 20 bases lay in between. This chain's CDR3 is CAWSAYWDSSDSPLHF. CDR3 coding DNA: TGTGCCTGGAGTGCATACTGGGACTCCAGCGACTCACCCCTCCACTTT.

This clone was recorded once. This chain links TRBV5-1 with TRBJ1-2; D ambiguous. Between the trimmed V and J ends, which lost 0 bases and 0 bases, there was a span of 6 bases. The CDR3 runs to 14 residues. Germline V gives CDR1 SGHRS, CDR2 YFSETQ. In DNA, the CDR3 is TGCGCCAGCAGCTTGGACGGTCCTAACTATGGCTACACCTTC. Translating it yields CASSLDGPNYGYTF.

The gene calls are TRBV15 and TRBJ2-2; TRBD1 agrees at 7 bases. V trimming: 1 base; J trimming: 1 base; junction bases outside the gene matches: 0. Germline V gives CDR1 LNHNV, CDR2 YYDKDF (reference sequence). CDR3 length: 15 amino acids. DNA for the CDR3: TGTGCCACCAGCAGAGGGGACAGGAACACCGGGGAGCTGTTTTTT. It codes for CATSRGDRNTGELFF.

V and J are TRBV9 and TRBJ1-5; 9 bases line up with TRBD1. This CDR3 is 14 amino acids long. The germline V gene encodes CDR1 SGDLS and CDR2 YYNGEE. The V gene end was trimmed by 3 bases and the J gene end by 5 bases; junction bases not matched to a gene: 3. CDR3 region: CASSDGQGHQPQHF. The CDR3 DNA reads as TGTGCCAGCAGCGACGGACAGGGGCATCAGCCCCAGCATTTT. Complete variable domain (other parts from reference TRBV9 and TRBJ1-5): DSGVTQTPKHLITATGQRVTLRCSPRSGDLSVYWYQQSLDQGLQFLIQYYNGEERAKGNILERFSAQQFPDLHSELNLSSLELGDSALYFCASSDGQGHQPQHFGDGTRLSIL.

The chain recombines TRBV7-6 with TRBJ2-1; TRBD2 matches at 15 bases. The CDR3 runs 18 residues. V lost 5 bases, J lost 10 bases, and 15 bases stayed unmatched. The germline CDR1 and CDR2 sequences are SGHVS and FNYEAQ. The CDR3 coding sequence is TGTGCCAGCAGCCGGACTAGCGGGGGGGTCCTAAGGCGAGCGGAGCAGTTCTTC. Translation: CASSRTSGGVLRRAEQFF. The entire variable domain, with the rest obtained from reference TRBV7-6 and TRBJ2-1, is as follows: GAGVSQSPRYKVTKRGQDVALRCDPISGHVSLYWYRQALGQGPEFLTYFNYEAQQDKSGLPNDRFSAERPEGSISTLTIQRTEQRDSAMYRCASSRTSGGVLRRAEQFFGPGTRLTVL.

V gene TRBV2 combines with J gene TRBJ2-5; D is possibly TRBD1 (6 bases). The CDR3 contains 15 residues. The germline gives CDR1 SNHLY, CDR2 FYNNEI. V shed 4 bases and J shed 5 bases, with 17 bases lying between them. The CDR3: CASSGSTGFRETQYF. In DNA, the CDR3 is TGTGCCAGCAGTGGGTCTACAGGGTTTAGGGAGACCCAGTACTTC.

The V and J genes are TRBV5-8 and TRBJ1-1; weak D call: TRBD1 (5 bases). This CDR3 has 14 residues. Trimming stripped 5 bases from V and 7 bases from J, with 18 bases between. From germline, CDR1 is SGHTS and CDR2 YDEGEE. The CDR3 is CASSAYLGDFEAFF. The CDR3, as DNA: TGTGCCAGCAGTGCCTACTTGGGGGACTTTGAAGCTTTCTTT.

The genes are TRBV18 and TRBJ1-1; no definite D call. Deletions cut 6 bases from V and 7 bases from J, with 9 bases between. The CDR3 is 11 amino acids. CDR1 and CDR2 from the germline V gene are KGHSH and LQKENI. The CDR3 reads CASSGRLEAFF. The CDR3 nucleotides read TGTGCCAGCTCCGGGAGGCTTGAAGCTTTCTTT.

CDR3 protein: CASSSTQTGSYEQYF. The CDR3 DNA follows: TGTGCCAGTAGTTCCACCCAGACAGGGTCCTACGAGCAGTACTTC. V gene TRBV19 combines with J gene TRBJ2-7; 7 nucleotides agree with TRBD1. Trimming removed 5 bases from V and 1 base from J; junction bases left unmatched: 8. The CDR3 spans 15 residues. The germline CDR1 and CDR2 sequences are LNHDA and SQIVND (reference sequence).

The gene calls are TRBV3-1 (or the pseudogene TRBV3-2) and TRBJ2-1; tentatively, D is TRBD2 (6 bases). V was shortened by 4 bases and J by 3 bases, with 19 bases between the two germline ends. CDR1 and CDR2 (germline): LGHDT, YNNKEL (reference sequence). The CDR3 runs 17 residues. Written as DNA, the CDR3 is TGTGCCAGCAGCCCCGGGGTTCGGGAGTGGTTCTACAATGAGCAGTTCTTC. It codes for CASSPGVREWFYNEQFF.